The 21 T cell receptor beta chains in this list originate from one sample, sequenced in a study of identical twins. TCRdb reprocessed the 5' RACE reads via MiXCR and lists one record per CDR3 protein. The sample has about 890,000 distinct CDR3 sequences; about 12% are singletons. The same specimen was also included in a second study, on yellow fever vaccine responses in identical twins.

Sequenced input: PBMCs. The receptors stem from a woman aged 18-30 years in good health.

Ten or more counts support this clonotype. V gene TRBV20-1 combines with J gene TRBJ2-3; D may be TRBD2 (5 bases). Germline values: CDR1 DFQATT, CDR2 SNEGSKA (reference sequence). V was shortened by 0 bases and J by 1 base, with 11 bases between the two germline ends. CDR3 size: 15 residues. CDR3 bases: TGCAGTGCTAGAGATATGAGGGCCCGCACAGATACGCAGTATTTT. Amino acid sequence: CSARDMRARTDTQYF.

The chain couples TRBV5-1 to TRBJ2-7, with TRBD1 matching over 9 bases. Losses at the gene ends were 0 bases for V and 5 bases for J; bases not matched to a gene: 9. This CDR3 comprises 16 residues. CDR1 SGHRS and CDR2 YFSETQ come from the germline V gene. The CDR3 loop reads CASSLEAGQGSHEQYF. The CDR3 nucleotides are TGCGCCAGCAGCTTGGAGGCGGGACAGGGATCCCACGAGCAGTACTTC.

V and J are TRBV5-1 and TRBJ2-7, with 10 positions matching TRBD1. The V gene end was trimmed by 3 bases and the J gene end by 4 bases; junction bases not matched to a gene: 1. This CDR3 has 13 amino acids. Looked up from germline, CDR1 is SGHRS and CDR2 is YFSETQ. The CDR3 sequence is CASSWTGGYEQYF. The CDR3 nucleotides read TGCGCCAGCAGCTGGACAGGGGGATACGAGCAGTACTTC. Looking up the rest from reference TRBV5-1 and TRBJ2-7 gives the full variable domain: KAGVTQTPRYLIKTRGQQVTLSCSPISGHRSVSWYQQTPGQGLQFLFEYFSETQRNKGNFPGRFSGRQFSNSRSEMNVSTLELGDSALYLCASSWTGGYEQYFGPGTRLTVT.

The sample holds a few counts of this clonotype. V and J are TRBV7-2 and TRBJ1-5; D is unresolved. The germline V gene encodes CDR1 SGHTA and CDR2 FQGNSA. The CDR3 has 16 amino acids. Trimming removed 2 bases at V and 7 bases at J, with 18 bases between. This CDR3 is CASSLSSGGTQQPQHF. The CDR3 nucleotides read TGTGCCAGCAGCTTATCGAGTGGCGGCACGCAGCAGCCCCAGCATTTT.

This clonotype occurred a few times. This chain uses TRBV12-3 or TRBV12-4 with TRBJ2-2, with D perhaps matching TRBD1 (6 bases). With 9 bases removed from V and 4 bases from J, the gap between germline ends came to 18 bases. CDR3 size: 15 residues. CDR3 DNA sequence: TGTGCCAGTAGACCCAACCTGGGGGCCACCGGGGAGCTGTTTTTT. As protein: CASRPNLGATGELFF.

This clonotype was observed a handful of times. This chain joins TRBV27 and TRBJ2-3; 9 bases fit TRBD2. Looked up from germline, CDR1 is MNHEY and CDR2 is SMNVEV (reference sequence). The CDR3 has 17 amino acids. The V and J ends lost 7 bases and 2 bases, in that order; junction bases with no gene match: 13. In DNA, the CDR3 is TGTGCCAGCACCTTAAATCCGACTAGCGGAGACACAGATACGCAGTATTTT. The encoded protein is CASTLNPTSGDTDTQYF.

The rearrangement joins TRBV12-3 or TRBV12-4 to TRBJ1-1; D is perhaps TRBD1 (5 bases). There are 12 residues in the CDR3. The V end was cut by 6 bases, the J end by 9 bases, with 14 bases between. The CDR3 nucleotides read TGTGCCAGCAGAGAGAAGGGGCGGAAAGCTTTCTTT. Protein sequence: CASREKGRKAFF.

This clonotype was observed a few times. This chain links TRBV12-3 or TRBV12-4 with TRBJ2-1, with 10 positions matching TRBD2. The CDR3 runs 15 residues. V lost 10 bases and J lost 7; bases outside the gene matches: 13. The CDR3 nucleotides read TGTGCCACGAGGGGGACGAGCGGGAGGGTGAATGAGCAGTTCTTC. This encodes CATRGTSGRVNEQFF.

The chain uses TRBV19 and TRBJ1-1; D remains ambiguous. Per the germline V gene, CDR1 is LNHDA and CDR2 is SQIVND (reference sequence). This CDR3 is 13 amino acids long. V lost 7 bases and J 0 bases, leaving 9 bases between the germline ends. The CDR3 loop is CASIPNMNTEAFF. In DNA, the CDR3 is TGTGCCAGTATCCCGAATATGAACACTGAAGCTTTCTTT.

This clonotype showed up just a few times. V usage is TRBV5-1 and J usage is TRBJ2-7; perhaps TRBD1 as D (6 bases). The length of the CDR3 is 14 residues. V was pared by 2 bases and J by 3 bases, with 12 bases between. Per the germline V gene, CDR1 is SGHRS and CDR2 is YFSETQ. The CDR3 DNA reads TGCGCCAGCAGCTTACAGACAGGAAGCTACGAGCAGTACTTC. Protein product: CASSLQTGSYEQYF. The complete variable domain, with remaining parts taken from reference TRBV5-1 and TRBJ2-7, reads KAGVTQTPRYLIKTRGQQVTLSCSPISGHRSVSWYQQTPGQGLQFLFEYFSETQRNKGNFPGRFSGRQFSNSRSEMNVSTLELGDSALYLCASSLQTGSYEQYFGPGTRLTVT.

V is TRBV28 and J is TRBJ1-5; D is unresolved. Per the germline V gene, CDR1 is MDHEN and CDR2 is SYDVKM. The V end lost 3 bases, the J end lost 3 bases, and 6 bases lay between the germline ends. The CDR3 runs 13 residues. This CDR3 is CASSFRANQPQHF. The CDR3 DNA reads as TGTGCCAGCAGTTTCAGAGCCAATCAGCCCCAGCATTTT. The entire variable domain, with the rest obtained from reference TRBV28 and TRBJ1-5, is as follows: DVKVTQSSRYLVKRTGEKVFLECVQDMDHENMFWYRQDPGLGLRLIYFSYDVKMKEKGDIPEGYSVSREKKERFSLILESASTNQTSMYLCASSFRANQPQHFGDGTRLSIL.

V usage is TRBV15 and J usage is TRBJ2-7; D ambiguous. CDR3 length: 11 amino acids. In germline, CDR1 is LNHNV, CDR2 YYDKDF (reference sequence). Trimming shortened V by 2 bases and J by 6 bases, and 5 bases separated the two germline ends. CDR3 region: CATSRIGEQYF. The CDR3 nucleotides read TGTGCCACCAGCAGAATAGGCGAGCAGTACTTC.

The gene calls are TRBV28 and TRBJ1-6; D gene unclear. This CDR3 has 15 residues. The V end lost 2 bases, the J end lost 2 bases, and 7 bases lay between the germline ends. Germline V lookup: CDR1 MDHEN, CDR2 SYDVKM. The CDR3 region has the DNA TGTGCCAGCAGTTTACGGAACGCCTATAATTCACCCCTCCACTTT. This encodes CASSLRNAYNSPLHF.

This chain joins TRBV5-5 and TRBJ1-1; possible D gene TRBD1, 6 bases. Trimming took 0 bases from V and 5 from J, leaving 20 bases between them. Looked up from germline, CDR1 is SGHKS and CDR2 is YYEKEE (reference sequence). The CDR3 loop spans 17 amino acids. In DNA, the CDR3 is TGTGCCAGCAGCTTGGGGCCGGGGGGCGTGAAGGCAACTGAAGCTTTCTTT. As protein: CASSLGPGGVKATEAFF.

For the CDR3, the DNA is TGTGCCAGCAGTTCACGGAGACCTGGAAACACCATATATTTT. Protein product: CASSSRRPGNTIYF. This chain uses TRBV28 with TRBJ1-3; D gene ambiguous. The ends were cut back, 4 bases at V and 2 bases at J, with 9 bases in the middle. The CDR3 has 14 amino acids. Germline assignment: CDR1 MDHEN and CDR2 SYDVKM.

This clonotype was seen a handful of times. At one end the junction does not follow the germline gene, possibly because of a read error. The chain has TRBV10-3 and TRBJ2-5; 10 nucleotides match TRBD1. The CDR3 has 12 amino acids. Germline V lookup: CDR1 ENHRY, CDR2 SYGVKD. The CDR3 protein is CAISEGGQGLFF. CDR3 nucleotides: TGTGCCATCAGTGAGGGGGGACAGGGGCTATTCTTC.

This clonotype was observed a few times. The V call is TRBV11-2, the J call TRBJ1-5, with D tentatively TRBD1 (5 bases). CDR3 length equals 19 residues. The V end was cut by 7 bases, the J end by 0 bases, with 25 bases between. The germline V gene encodes CDR1 SGHAT and CDR2 FQNNGV. The CDR3 protein is CASTPGERERGYSNQPQHF. The CDR3 DNA reads TGTGCCAGCACCCCGGGGGAGAGGGAGAGGGGTTATAGCAATCAGCCCCAGCATTTT.

The table lists this clonotype with a few counts. V usage is TRBV27 and J usage is TRBJ1-1, with D possibly matching TRBD1 (6 bases). The CDR3 consists of 11 residues. CDR1 is MNHEY, CDR2 SMNVEV, per germline (reference sequence). Trimming shortened V by 10 bases and J by 3 bases, and 9 bases separated the two germline ends. In nucleotides, the CDR3 is TGTGCCACCAACAGGGACACTGAAGCTTTCTTT. Translating gives CATNRDTEAFF.

This clonotype was seen at least ten times. This sequence joins TRBV12-3 or TRBV12-4 and TRBJ1-3; D not resolved. This CDR3 region has 14 residues. The V end was cut by 7 bases, the J end by 4 bases, with 14 bases between. The CDR3 reads CASIQRVYGNTIYF. The CDR3 DNA reads TGTGCCAGCATCCAAAGGGTTTACGGAAACACCATATATTTT.

The V and J genes are TRBV2 and TRBJ1-1; the match to TRBD1 covers 7 bases. Losses at the gene ends were 7 bases for V and 0 bases for J; bases not matched to a gene: 5. The germline V gene has CDR1 SNHLY and CDR2 FYNNEI. The CDR3 totals 14 residues. The CDR3 is CASIETGLNTEAFF. DNA for the CDR3: TGTGCCAGCATTGAGACAGGGCTGAACACTGAAGCTTTCTTT.

This clonotype was seen at least ten times. The CDR3 reads CATSEFGRETQYF. In DNA, the CDR3 is TGTGCCACCAGTGAATTCGGCCGGGAGACCCAGTACTTC. This chain uses TRBV24-1 with TRBJ2-5; D unresolved. Germline values: CDR1 KGHDR, CDR2 SFDVKD. The V and J ends lost 4 bases and 5 bases respectively, with 10 bases between them. The CDR3 length is 13 residues.